This note documents a single T cell receptor beta chain sequence. The V and J ends lost 4 bases and 4 bases respectively, with 17 bases between them. The CDR3 is made up of 15 amino acids. Per germline, CDR1 KGHSH and CDR2 LQKENI. The sample belongs to a study of T cell changes during pregnancy in multiple sclerosis. Sequencing used immunoSEQ multiplex PCR; TCRdb keeps in-frame clones, though not all of them. Among about 40,000 clones listed, about 88% were seen once. Here the sequenced sample was CD4+ T cells from peripheral blood mononuclear cells, taken in the second trimester of pregnancy. This receptor was obtained from a female donor with multiple sclerosis, enrolled in a pregnancy study. This chain connects TRBV18 to TRBJ2-7; perhaps TRBD1 as D (6 bases). The CDR3 protein is CASSRYSGQAYEQYF. The CDR3, as DNA: TGTGCCAGCTCACGATACTCGGGACAAGCGTACGAGCAGTACTTC. The complete variable domain, with remaining parts taken from reference TRBV18 and TRBJ2-7, reads NAGVMQNPRHLVRRRGQEARLRCSPMKGHSHVYWYRQLPEEGLKFMVYLQKENIIDESGMPKERFSAEFPKEGPSILRIQQVVRGDSAAYFCASSRYSGQAYEQYFGPGTRLTVT.